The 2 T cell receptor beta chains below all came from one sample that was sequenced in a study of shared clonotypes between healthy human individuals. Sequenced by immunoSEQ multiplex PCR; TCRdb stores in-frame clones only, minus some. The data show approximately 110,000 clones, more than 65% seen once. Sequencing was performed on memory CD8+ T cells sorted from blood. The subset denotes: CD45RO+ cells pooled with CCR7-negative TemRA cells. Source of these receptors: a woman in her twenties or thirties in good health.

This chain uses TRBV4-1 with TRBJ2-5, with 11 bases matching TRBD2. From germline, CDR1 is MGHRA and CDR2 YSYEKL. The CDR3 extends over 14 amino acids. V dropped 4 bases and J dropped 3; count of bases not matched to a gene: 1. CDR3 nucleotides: TGCGCCAGCAGCCTAGCGGGAGGGGAAGAGACCCAGTACTTC. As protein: CASSLAGGEETQYF.

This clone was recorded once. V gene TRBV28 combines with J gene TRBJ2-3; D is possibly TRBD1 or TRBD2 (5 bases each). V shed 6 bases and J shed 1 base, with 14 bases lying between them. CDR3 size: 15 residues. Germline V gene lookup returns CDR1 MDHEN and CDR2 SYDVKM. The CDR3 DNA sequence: TGTGCCAGCAGCTCCGGGACGATCGGCACAGATACGCAGTATTTT. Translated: CASSSGTIGTDTQYF.